These 23 T cell receptor beta chains were sequenced from one sample in a study of kidney transplant recipient with SARS-CoV-2 infection. From the reads, TCRdb called clonotypes with MiXCR, one entry per CDR3 protein. This table holds approximately 240,000 distinct CDR3 sequences, 29% found once. The source material was a blood sample, sampled at baseline and between days 110 and 120 from a kidney transplant recipient. All receptors derive from a young adult male patient who had COVID-19 and was a kidney transplant recipient. Some of these T cells may belong to the graft donor.

Turning to this clonotype: A single base separates this from a much larger clone, so it may be a read error. The chain carries TRBV3-1 and TRBJ2-5; D is uncertain. The germline V gene has CDR1 LGHDT and CDR2 YNNKEL (reference sequence). There are 11 residues in the CDR3. V was pared by 8 bases and J by 7 bases, with 11 bases between. CDR3 in DNA: TGTGCCAGCGGCTTCTCGGGGACCCAGTACTTC. Translation gives CASGFSGTQYF.

This clonotype has just a few counts. The J gene is TRBJ2-5, the V gene TRBV9; 7 bases are shared with TRBD2. CDR1 and CDR2 (germline): SGDLS, YYNGEE. V was clipped by 0 bases and J by 2 bases; unmatched bases: 1. The CDR3 spans 14 residues. This CDR3 reads CASSVGGGQETQYF. The CDR3 DNA reads TGTGCCAGCAGCGTAGGGGGGGGTCAAGAGACCCAGTACTTC.

Many counts were recorded for this clonotype. J is TRBJ2-7 and V is TRBV7-2, with a weak D call TRBD1 (5 bases). The V and J ends lost 1 base and 5 bases respectively, with 9 bases between them. Germline V gene lookup returns CDR1 SGHTA and CDR2 FQGNSA. The CDR3 is made up of 13 amino acids. This CDR3 reads CASSLGGADEQYF. The CDR3 DNA follows: TGTGCCAGCAGCTTAGGTGGGGCCGACGAGCAGTACTTC. Supplemented by reference TRBV7-2 and TRBJ2-7, the full variable domain reads GAGVSQSPSNKVTEKGKDVELRCDPISGHTALYWYRQSLGQGLEFLIYFQGNSAPDKSGLPSDRFSAERTGGSVSTLTIQRTQQEDSAVYLCASSLGGADEQYFGPGTRLTVT.

This clonotype was detected many times. The gene calls are TRBV19 and TRBJ1-1; no definite D call. The CDR3 extends over 13 amino acids. CDR1 and CDR2 (germline): LNHDA, SQIVND (reference sequence). The V gene lost 4 bases and the J gene lost 4 bases, with 10 bases spanning the gap. Written as DNA, the CDR3 is TGTGCCAGTAGTACCGGACGCCTCACTGAAGCTTTCTTT. This sequence encodes CASSTGRLTEAFF.

The sample holds many counts of this clonotype. The chain recombines TRBV29-1 with TRBJ2-1, with D perhaps TRBD2 (5 bases). CDR1 is SQVTM and CDR2 is ANQGSEA in the germline V gene. Trimming took 5 bases from V and 0 from J, leaving 11 bases between them. The CDR3 is 14 residues long. DNA of the CDR3: TGCAGCGTTCCTCGCGAGGGCTCCTACAATGAGCAGTTCTTC. It codes for CSVPREGSYNEQFF.

To note about this clonotype: This clone may be a read error of a much larger clone one base away. The V call is TRBV20-1, the J call TRBJ2-7, with D perhaps TRBD2 (6 bases). The germline gives CDR1 DFQATT, CDR2 SNEGSKA (reference sequence). The CDR3 sequence is 14 residues long. The CDR3 nucleotides read TGCAGTGCAACCCCGGGAGCGGACCCCTACGAGCAGCACTTC. Residues: CSATPGADPYEQHF.

This clonotype has at least ten counts. The CDR3 loop is CAISESLSSNYGYTF. The DNA of the CDR3 is TGTGCCATCAGTGAGTCGCTCAGCTCTAACTATGGCTACACCTTC. V gene TRBV10-3 combines with J gene TRBJ1-2; D ambiguous. The CDR3 runs 15 residues. Per germline, CDR1 ENHRY and CDR2 SYGVKD. V was cut by 0 bases and J by 0 bases, with 8 bases left in between.

The J gene is TRBJ1-1, the V gene TRBV20-1; TRBD1 agrees at 9 bases. V shed 6 bases and J 1 base; nucleotides not matched to a gene: 6. The CDR3 spans 14 residues. Germline values: CDR1 DFQATT, CDR2 SNEGSKA (reference sequence). CDR3 sequence: CSAGETGGNTEAFF. The CDR3 region has the DNA TGCAGTGCCGGGGAGACAGGGGGGAACACTGAAGCTTTCTTT.

In this sample, this clonotype turned up many times. A read error may account for a junction end that differs from germline. V usage is TRBV15 and J usage is TRBJ2-4, with a tentative D call TRBD1 (6 bases). This CDR3 contains 15 residues. Looked up from germline, CDR1 is LNHNV and CDR2 is YYDKDF (reference sequence). In DNA form, the CDR3 reads TGTGCCACCACCCCGCTACCGGGACACCCGGATACCCTTTCCTTC. Its translation is CATTPLPGHPDTLSF. The full variable domain, in which reference TRBV15 and TRBJ2-4 provide the parts outside the CDR3, is DAMVIQNPRYQVTQFGKPVTLSCSQTLNHNVMYWYQQKSSQAPKLLFHYYDKDFNNEADTPDNFQSRRPNTSFCFLDIRSPGLGDTAMYLCATTPLPGHPDTLSFGAGTRLSVL.

This clonotype showed up just a few times. The chain carries TRBV30 and TRBJ2-3; unclear D gene. V lost 2 bases and J lost 5, with 11 bases in between. CDR1 is GTSNPN, CDR2 SVGIG, per germline (reference sequence). This CDR3 is built from 13 residues. The CDR3: CAWSPNRKDTQYF. CDR3 sequence (DNA): TGTGCCTGGAGTCCAAATCGGAAAGATACGCAGTATTTT.

This clonotype was seen many times. The chain links TRBV19 to TRBJ1-2; no definite D call. This CDR3 region has 17 residues. Trimming left V 5 bases short and J 4 bases short, with 23 bases between. Germline assignment: CDR1 LNHDA and CDR2 SQIVND (reference sequence). The CDR3 DNA sequence: TGTGCCAGTAGTCCGCGTGAGACAAATCGAAAGACCTATGGCTACACCTTC. Residues: CASSPRETNRKTYGYTF.

This clonotype was detected only a few times. Given a much more abundant clone one base away, this may be a read error. The DNA for the CDR3 is TGTGCCAGCAGTGATGTCGTCACCCAGTACTTC. Translated, it gives CASSDVVTQYF. The chain is built from TRBV6-1 and TRBJ2-5; D gene ambiguous. CDR1 is MNHNS, CDR2 SASEGT, per germline. This CDR3 spans 11 amino acids. The V end lost 3 bases, the J end lost 8 bases, and 7 bases lay between the germline ends.

Concerning this clonotype: A clone one base away is much larger, so this may be a read error. The chain couples TRBV6-5 to TRBJ1-1; D remains unclear. The ends were cut back, 8 bases at V and 0 bases at J, with 16 bases in the middle. The CDR3 sequence is 15 residues long. Germline lookup yields CDR1 MNHEY and CDR2 SVGAGI. The CDR3 nucleotides read TGTGCCAGCGCCCTTACTGGGCCCATGAACACTGAAGCTTTCTTT. Amino acids: CASALTGPMNTEAFF.

This clonotype has a count of ten or more. This chain links TRBV12-3 or TRBV12-4 with TRBJ1-1, with 8 positions matching TRBD1. The CDR3 runs 14 residues. The V gene end was trimmed by 6 bases and the J gene end by 8 bases; junction bases not matched to a gene: 11. The CDR3 bases are TGTGCCAGCAGCCCCCAGGGGGCGGGAGGGGAAGCTTTCTTT. Its protein is CASSPQGAGGEAFF.

CDR3 loop: CASSQTGTSAEGEQFF. CDR3 nucleotide sequence: TGTGCCAGCTCACAAACAGGGACTAGCGCCGAAGGTGAGCAGTTCTTC. This chain links TRBV18 with TRBJ2-1, with 10 bases lining up with TRBD2. Germline V CDR1 and CDR2: KGHSH, LQKENI. V trimming: 4 bases; J trimming: 9 bases; junction bases outside the gene matches: 12. The CDR3 runs to 16 residues.

This clonotype occurred many times. The chain carries TRBV28 and TRBJ1-6; D possibly corresponds to TRBD1 (6 bases). CDR3 length: 16 amino acids. CDR1 is MDHEN, CDR2 SYDVKM, per germline. Trimming removed 1 base from V and 8 bases from J, with 15 bases in between. DNA for the CDR3: TGTGCCAGCAGTTTATTTGGGGACAAGAGAGATTCACCCCTCCACTTT. This gives the protein CASSLFGDKRDSPLHF.

This clonotype was detected ten times or more. This sequence joins TRBV2 and TRBJ1-4, with TRBD1 as a possible D gene (5 bases). From germline, CDR1 is SNHLY and CDR2 FYNNEI. The V gene lost 7 bases and the J gene lost 0 bases, with 12 bases spanning the gap. The CDR3 has 15 residues. The CDR3 sequence: CASIADTSTNEKLFF. Written as DNA, the CDR3 is TGTGCCAGCATAGCGGACACCTCAACTAATGAAAAACTGTTTTTT.

This clonotype has just one count. A much larger clone differs from this one at a single base, so this may be a read error. This rearrangement joins TRBV19 to TRBJ1-4; unclear D gene. Germline V CDR1 and CDR2: LNHDA, SQIVND (reference sequence). The CDR3 is 13 residues long. As DNA, the CDR3 is TGTGCCAGTAGATTGCAGGATAGTGAAAAACTGTATTTT. It encodes CASRLQDSEKLYF. Full variable domain (rest looked up from reference TRBV19 and TRBJ1-4): DGGITQSPKYLFRKEGQNVTLSCEQNLNHDAMYWYRQDPGQGLRLIYYSQIVNDFQKGDIAEGYSVSREKKESFPLTVTSAQKNPTAFYLCASRLQDSEKLYFGSGTQLSVL.

This clonotype showed up many times. The rearrangement joins TRBV6-5 to TRBJ1-4; D is possibly TRBD1 (5 bases). The CDR3 runs 15 residues. Germline V gene lookup returns CDR1 MNHEY and CDR2 SVGAGI. V lost 7 bases to trimming and J lost 8 bases, with 20 bases between them. CDR3 sequence: CASNKGKTGPEKLFF. The CDR3 coding sequence is TGTGCCAGCAACAAAGGAAAAACAGGCCCCGAAAAACTGTTTTTT.

A remark on this clonotype: This could be a read error, since a much larger clone is one nucleotide away. This chain links TRBV28 with TRBJ2-1; TRBD2 matches at 13 bases. Per the germline V gene, CDR1 is MDHEN and CDR2 is SYDVKM. The CDR3 is 16 residues long. The CDR3 bases are TGTGTCAGCAGCCAAGGACTAGCGGGAGTAGTCAATGAGCAGTTCTTC. The encoded protein is CVSSQGLAGVVNEQFF.

For this clonotype: A much larger clone differs by one base, so this may be a read error. This chain connects TRBV28 to TRBJ2-7; TRBD1 matches at 10 bases. The CDR3 is made up of 15 amino acids. The germline CDR1 and CDR2 sequences are MDHEN and SYDVKM. The CDR3 loop is CAGREGTGASYEQYF. CDR3 nucleotide sequence: TGTGCCGGCAGGGAAGGGACAGGGGCCTCCTACGAGCAGTACTTC.

To note about this clonotype: A clone one base away is much larger, so this may be a read error. V and J are TRBV27 and TRBJ1-1; weak D call: TRBD1 (5 bases). This CDR3 contains 13 residues. Germline CDR1 is MNHEY and CDR2 is SMNVEV (reference sequence). CDR3 sequence reads: CVSQRGGTPEAFF. The CDR3 coding sequence is TGTGTCAGCCAACGTGGGGGAACACCTGAAGCTTTCTTT.

V is TRBV7-6 and J is TRBJ1-2; D is unclear. Germline lookup yields CDR1 SGHVS and CDR2 FNYEAQ. The CDR3 loop spans 17 amino acids. V lost 4 bases to trimming and J lost 4 bases, with 22 bases between them. The CDR3 reads CASSYLTESRKTYGYTF. CDR3 coding DNA: TGTGCCAGCAGCTACCTTACTGAATCTCGAAAGACCTATGGCTACACCTTC.